The clone carrying this T cell receptor beta chain was counted only a few times. As yet, its antigen is unknown. V was shortened by 3 bases and J by 5 bases, with 16 bases between the two germline ends. This CDR3 is 16 amino acids long. Germline-derived CDR1 and CDR2 are MGHRA and YSYEKL. Primers: 60 Vbeta forward and 13 Jbeta reverse. Clones were sequenced by immunoSEQ multiplex PCR, and TCRdb holds only the in-frame ones, with some missing. The sample lists around 200,000 clones, 70% to 75% occurring once. The data originate from a study of cytomegalovirus exposure and HLA in healthy donors. Study at large: Of the donors genotyped, 398 in all, 65% to 90% fell in the Caucasian-associated ancestry cluster. The study, taken as a whole, reports: A later analysis reportedly identified an Asian-associated ancestry cluster as carrying fewer N-insertions than the 666-donor mean. Researchers catalogued some 160 TCR beta chains as cytomegalovirus-associated.

Healthy bone marrow donors supplied every sample. The chain carries TRBV4-1 and TRBJ2-2; possible D gene TRBD1, 6 bases. The source is a man aged 30 to 39 in good health and CMV-seropositive. Sequencing was carried out using PBMCs. This chain's CDR3 is CASSHLDLRGTGELFF. The CDR3 region has the DNA TGCGCCAGCAGCCATCTTGACCTTAGGGGGACCGGGGAGCTGTTTTTT.